The T cell receptor beta chain described here comes from a study of Graves' ophthalmopathy and Graves' hyperthyroidism. Aged 18 to 65, hyperthyroidism patients had been newly diagnosed, with under 2 months' duration. In this sample, this clonotype turned up many times. Its antigen remains unknown. Study findings and constraints: Ophthalmopathy could be told apart from stable hyperthyroidism by a 13-signature model (87.88% sensitivity, over 65% specificity).

Beta-chain TCR CDR3 regions were amplified from RNA transcripts. The workflow started with a first-round RT-PCR run with HTBI primers and then moved on to a second-round multiplex PCR. One entry per CDR3 protein results from TCRdb running MiXCR on the multiplex PCR reads. Of 400,000 to 450,000 distinct CDR3 sequences in the sample, about 21% were seen once. The sequenced sample was peripheral blood. This receptor was obtained from a woman younger than 35 with stable Graves' hyperthyroidism.

The CDR3 protein is CSARDLPNTEAFF. The DNA of the CDR3 is TGCAGTGCTAGAGACCTCCCGAACACTGAAGCTTTCTTT. The genes are TRBV20-1 and TRBJ1-1, with D uncertain. The CDR3 runs 13 residues. V lost 0 bases to trimming and J lost 1 base, with 6 bases between them. From germline, CDR1 is DFQATT and CDR2 SNEGSKA (reference sequence).